The sequence of this T cell receptor beta chain was determined in a study of PD-L1 blockade in urothelial cancer listed by TCRdb under 2017. Background on the whole study: All patients started therapy around 2014 and received atezolizumab 1,200 mg intravenously every 3 weeks. About 90% of the roughly 29 patients were males with bladder-origin urothelial cancer, and about 65% of the roughly 30 reported a prior smoking history. Blood samples were analyzed 3 weeks after the start of treatment (second dose) and 6 weeks after the start of treatment. In the same patients, pretreatment tumors underwent whole exome sequencing and RNA sequencing in addition to TCR sequencing. The study, an exploratory multi-omic analysis, examined somatic, immune and clinical correlates of response to PD-L1 blockade with atezolizumab in urothelial cancer. Blood samples gave median yields of approximately 130,000 T cells and over 80,000 unique TCRs, along with a median clonality of roughly 0.08. TCR sequencing covered pretreatment tumor samples and matched, serially collected peripheral blood taken before and after atezolizumab treatment. Durable clinical benefit meant progression-free survival longer than 6 months, and TCR features were also tested against progression-free and overall survival. Approximately 30 patients had pretreatment blood TCR-seq, some 25 had at least one posttreatment blood collection, and some 25 had tumor TCR-seq. Durable clinical benefit was achieved by nine patients and was not achieved by 20 patients. Patients had an ECOG performance status of 0 or 1 and had received between 0 and 3 prior chemotherapy regimens.

What this sample's time point label stands for: peripheral blood 6 weeks after treatment start. A cohort of about 27 patients with locally advanced or metastatic urothelial carcinoma, treated at Memorial Sloan Kettering on a trial protocol, was included. Peripheral blood mononuclear cells were collected pretreatment and during treatment, with between 1 and 8 total time points obtained per patient. The Qiagen DNeasy Blood extraction kit was used to purify genomic DNA from total PBMCs and tumor samples. PBMCs were collected pretreatment and during treatment, and were isolated and stored as previously described. Each PCR received spiked-in synthetic TCR analog templates so that absolute template abundance could be estimated from read counts. TCRbeta CDR3 regions were amplified from genomic DNA with bias-controlled V and J gene primers using the immunoSEQ assay. Sequencing of rearranged TCRbeta segments was performed at approximately 20X coverage. As for the authors' bioinformatics: Sequencing errors were corrected by clustering, and CDR3s were annotated against IMGT so that V, D and J genes could be assigned. Only productive TCRbeta rearrangements were used in downstream analyses, excluding out-of-frame or stop-codon sequences. Clonality was calculated as one minus the Shannon entropy normalized by the log of the number of unique productive sequences. Fisher's exact test with Benjamini-Hochberg correction, at a threshold of adjusted p below 0.01, was used to find clones that differed between time points or between blood and tumor. This immuneACCESS table, as held by TCRdb, lists in-frame sequences with V and J called but not all clones. Of the missing ones, under half trace to an unresolved V gene in checked studies; the others have no known cause. For V, J and clone size, that table is used; D and trimming come from the DNA. Within this sample are about 48,000 clones, with approximately 78% of them counted one time only. The ten top clones hold approximately 10% of the sample.

The trim is 6 bases for V and 4 bases for J, with a gap of 9 bases between the germline ends. Looking up the germline V gene yields CDR1 KGHSH and CDR2 LQKENI. The CDR3 spans 13 residues, from the cysteine through the phenylalanine. The retained sequence is limited to the CDR3, 39 bases, with the frame set at the first base. Study-wide findings and limitations: Because the sample size was small (n ≈ 27) and many exploratory analyses were performed, the results are intended to be hypothesis-generating. Improved progression-free and overall survival was found to be associated with pretreatment peripheral blood TCR clonality below the median. Among patients with durable benefit, tumor-associated TCR clones showed greater expansion in peripheral blood 3 weeks after treatment started (n ≈ 23, p = 0.022).

Of note for this clone: This clone's antigen is unknown. No base quality information exists; no much larger clone differs at one position.

The receptor was isolated from a man between 65 and 85 years old with urothelial cancer. Sequenced here: PBMCs, sampled around atezolizumab (anti-PD-L1) treatment. Recombination linked TRBV18 to TRBJ1-4; a tentative D match to TRBD1 spans 5 bases. The DNA reads TGTGCCAGCTCCCGGGGGATTAATGAAAAACTGTTTTTT. This codes for CASSRGINEKLFF.